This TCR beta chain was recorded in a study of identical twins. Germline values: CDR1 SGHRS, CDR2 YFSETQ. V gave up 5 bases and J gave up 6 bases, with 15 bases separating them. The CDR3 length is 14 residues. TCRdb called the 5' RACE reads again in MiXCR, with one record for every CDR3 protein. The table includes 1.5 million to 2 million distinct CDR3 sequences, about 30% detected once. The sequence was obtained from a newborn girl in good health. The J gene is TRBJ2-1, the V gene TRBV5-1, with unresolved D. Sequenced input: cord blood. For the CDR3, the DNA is TGCGCCAGCAGTCTCGCCGAAGCCCGCAATGAGCAGTTCTTC. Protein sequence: CASSLAEARNEQFF.